This entry lists 21 T cell receptor beta chains sequenced from one sample in a study of cytomegalovirus exposure and HLA in healthy donors. The PCR ran on 60 Vbeta and 13 Jbeta primers. Only in-frame clones appear in the TCRdb table, and some are missing; sequencing was by immunoSEQ multiplex PCR. The sample holds about 120,000 clones, around 80% seen once. Sequences were obtained from PBMCs. The source is a female donor in good health and CMV-seronegative.

The chain combines TRBV29-1 with TRBJ2-2; D is perhaps TRBD1 (5 bases). Germline V CDR1 and CDR2: SQVTM, ANQGSEA. V was shortened by 7 bases and J by 4 bases, with 16 bases between the two germline ends. CDR3 length equals 14 residues. The CDR3 region has the DNA TGCAGCGCTGCGATGACAGTCCTCACCGGGGAGCTGTTTTTT. Protein product: CSAAMTVLTGELFF.

As DNA, the CDR3 is TGCGCCAGCAGTGACCAGGGGTGGTCTCGGGAGCAGTTCTTC. Translated: CASSDQGWSREQFF. V is TRBV10-1 and J is TRBJ2-1, with a tentative D call TRBD1 (6 bases). V dropped 3 bases and J dropped 10 bases, with 16 bases sitting between them. The CDR3 totals 14 residues. The germline gives CDR1 WNHNN, CDR2 SYGVQD (reference sequence).

The chain is built from TRBV14 and TRBJ2-1, with 15 bases fitting TRBD2. Germline V gene sequence: CDR1 SGHDN, CDR2 FVKESK. V trimming: 3 bases; J trimming: 15 bases; junction bases outside the gene matches: 9. This CDR3 comprises 15 residues. The CDR3 DNA is TGTGCCAGCAGCCAGCTAGGACTAGCGGGGGGGCATCTGTTCTTC. The encoded protein is CASSQLGLAGGHLFF.

The V gene is TRBV9, the J gene TRBJ2-7, with TRBD1 matching over 9 bases. Germline V gene lookup returns CDR1 SGDLS and CDR2 YYNGEE. The length of the CDR3 is 14 residues. Trimming removed 6 bases from V and 7 bases from J; junction bases left unmatched: 11. CDR3 nucleotide sequence: TGTGCCAGCAATCATGGGACAGGGAAGGGGGAGCAGTACTTC. It codes for CASNHGTGKGEQYF.

The chain recombines TRBV5-1 with TRBJ2-5; 8 bases fit TRBD2. The germline V gene encodes CDR1 SGHRS and CDR2 YFSETQ. Trimming at V came to 7 bases and at J to 1 base, leaving 9 bases not matched to a gene. The CDR3 runs 15 residues. CDR3 in amino acids: CASAGGLAGQETQYF. DNA for the CDR3: TGCGCCAGCGCTGGAGGACTAGCAGGCCAAGAGACCCAGTACTTC.

The count of this clone is one. V and J are TRBV13 and TRBJ1-2; D gene unclear. Germline values: CDR1 PRHDT, CDR2 FYEKMQ (reference sequence). V was pared by 2 bases and J by 0 bases, with 13 bases between. This CDR3 contains 16 residues. The CDR3 region is CASSLLTSQPNYGYTF. The DNA for the CDR3 is TGTGCCAGCAGCTTATTGACTTCCCAACCTAACTATGGCTACACCTTC.

This clone was recorded only once. The rearrangement links TRBV5-4 to TRBJ2-3; 8 bases match TRBD2. The CDR3 runs 18 residues. V lost 3 bases to trimming and J lost 0 bases; unmatched junction nucleotides: 12. Germline lookup yields CDR1 SGHNT and CDR2 YYREEE (reference sequence). CDR3 region: CASSSGGVALRSTDTQYF. The CDR3 bases are TGTGCCAGCAGCTCGGGGGGGGTAGCGTTACGAAGCACAGATACGCAGTATTTT.

The V gene is TRBV7-2, the J gene TRBJ1-2; 7 positions agree with TRBD1. Trimming removed 6 bases from V and 11 bases from J; junction bases left unmatched: 9. Per germline, CDR1 SGHTA and CDR2 FQGNSA. The CDR3 covers 12 residues. The CDR3 is CASSSGQADYTF. Written as DNA, the CDR3 is TGTGCCAGCAGTTCCGGACAGGCTGATTACACCTTC.

This clone was counted only a few times. This rearrangement joins TRBV6-1 to TRBJ2-1; the D is unclear. Germline V lookup: CDR1 MNHNS, CDR2 SASEGT. The length of the CDR3 is 14 residues. The V gene lost 11 bases and the J gene lost 1 base, with 15 bases spanning the gap. The CDR3 DNA sequence: TGTGCCGCATTTAGCACCCAATCCTACAATGAGCAGTTCTTC. Translating gives CAAFSTQSYNEQFF.

The chain is built from TRBV1 and TRBJ2-1; the table's TRBD2 call for D was not verified on the DNA. TRBV1 is shown as a pseudogene. The CDR3 is 16 residues long. CDR3 nucleotides: TGCACCAGCAGACCTGAATTCGAGCGGGAGATCCAGGGGCAGTTCTTC. Amino acids: CTSRPEFEREIQGQFF.

This clone was detected only once. The chain carries TRBV6-1 and TRBJ2-5; TRBD2 matches at 9 bases. Germline V lookup: CDR1 MNHNS, CDR2 SASEGT. V dropped 5 bases and J dropped 2; count of bases not matched to a gene: 6. The CDR3 has 15 residues. DNA for the CDR3: TGTGCCAGCAGTTTATTAGCGGGAGAGCAAGAGACCCAGTACTTC. Translating gives CASSLLAGEQETQYF.

The V call is TRBV7-3, the J call TRBJ1-5; D may be TRBD1 (5 bases). The length of the CDR3 is 13 residues. Germline values: CDR1 SGHTA, CDR2 FQGTGA. Trimming stripped 6 bases from V and 5 bases from J, with 11 bases between. The CDR3 DNA sequence: TGTGCCAGCAGTCAGGGAGGCGATCAGCCCCAGCATTTT. It codes for CASSQGGDQPQHF.

V and J are TRBV14 and TRBJ2-7; TRBD1 is a possible D gene (6 bases). Germline values: CDR1 SGHDN, CDR2 FVKESK. This CDR3 is built from 13 residues. With 1 base removed from V and 12 bases from J, the gap between germline ends came to 16 bases. CDR3 sequence (DNA): TGTGCCAGCAGCCAAGTCCCCCAGGGGCCTCTGTACTTC. Its protein product is CASSQVPQGPLYF.

The chain joins TRBV27 to TRBJ2-5, with 11 bases lining up with TRBD1. The closer fit of TRBJ2-7 to the DNA end suggests the J call may be wrong. CDR1 is MNHEY and CDR2 is SMNVEV in the germline V gene (reference sequence). CDR3 length equals 16 residues. CDR3 coding DNA: TGTGCCAGCAGTCCCTCCGGGACAGGGGGAACCTACGAGCAGTACTTC. It specifies CASSPSGTGGTYEQYF.

The sample holds one count of this clone. The rearrangement links TRBV5-4 to TRBJ1-1, with 9 bases fitting TRBD1. The germline V gene has CDR1 SGHNT and CDR2 YYREEE (reference sequence). V lost 4 bases to trimming and J lost 4 bases; unmatched junction nucleotides: 5. There are 14 residues in the CDR3. CDR3 region: CASSHGQGRTEAFF. For the CDR3, the DNA is TGTGCCAGCAGCCACGGACAGGGGCGCACTGAAGCTTTCTTT. Using reference TRBV5-4 and TRBJ1-1 for the parts outside the CDR3, the full variable domain is ETGVTQSPTHLIKTRGQQVTLRCSSQSGHNTVSWYQQALGQGPQFIFQYYREEENGRGNFPPRFSGLQFPNYSSELNVNALELDDSALYLCASSHGQGRTEAFFGQGTRLTVV.

V is TRBV6-5 and J is TRBJ2-1, with 7 nucleotides matching TRBD2. The J segment lost 0 bases and the V segment lost 4 bases, leaving 6 bases of the junction unmatched. The CDR3 is made up of 16 amino acids. CDR1 and CDR2 from the germline V gene are MNHEY and SVGAGI. The DNA of the CDR3 is TGTGCCAGCAGTTTCAGCGGGATGAGCTCCTACAATGAGCAGTTCTTC. Protein: CASSFSGMSSYNEQFF.

This rearrangement joins TRBV30 to TRBJ2-7; TRBD2 is a possible D gene (6 bases). The V end lost 0 bases, the J end lost 4 bases, and 13 bases lay between the germline ends. Per germline, CDR1 GTSNPN and CDR2 SVGIG (reference sequence). The CDR3 extends over 14 amino acids. For the CDR3, the DNA is TGTGCCTGGAGTGTCGGGGACTGGGGTTACGAGCAGTACTTC. Translated: CAWSVGDWGYEQYF.

The V call is TRBV27, the J call TRBJ2-7; 8 nucleotides line up with TRBD2. Per the germline V gene, CDR1 is MNHEY and CDR2 is SMNVEV (reference sequence). The V gene end was trimmed by 4 bases and the J gene end by 4 bases; junction bases not matched to a gene: 6. This CDR3 comprises 14 residues. The CDR3 DNA is TGTGCCAGCAGTTCCAGCGGGGGCTTGTACGAGCAGTACTTC. This encodes CASSSSGGLYEQYF.

This rearrangement joins TRBV4-1 to TRBJ1-4; D possibly corresponds to TRBD1 (5 bases). Germline lookup yields CDR1 MGHRA and CDR2 YSYEKL. This CDR3 has 14 amino acids. V was cut by 3 bases and J by 5 bases, with 10 bases left in between. The CDR3 reads CASSHLQENEKLFF. The CDR3 DNA sequence: TGCGCCAGCAGCCACTTACAGGAAAATGAAAAACTGTTTTTT.

The rearrangement joins TRBV7-8 to TRBJ2-3; 9 nucleotides match TRBD2. Looked up from germline, CDR1 is SGHVS and CDR2 is FQNEAQ. CDR3 size: 16 residues. With V trimmed by 1 base and J by 0 bases, 2 bases remained unmatched. This CDR3 is CASSLEAGGSTDTQYF. The CDR3 nucleotides are TGTGCCAGCAGCTTAGAGGCGGGGGGGAGCACAGATACGCAGTATTTT.

This clone was recorded once. The rearrangement links TRBV6-5 to TRBJ2-3, with 9 bases matching TRBD2. J gave up 2 bases and V 6 bases, and 3 bases lay outside the gene matches. Germline values: CDR1 MNHEY, CDR2 SVGAGI. The CDR3 length is 14 residues. This chain's CDR3 is CASRTSGDTDTQYF. The CDR3 bases are TGTGCCAGCAGGACTAGCGGAGACACAGATACGCAGTATTTT.